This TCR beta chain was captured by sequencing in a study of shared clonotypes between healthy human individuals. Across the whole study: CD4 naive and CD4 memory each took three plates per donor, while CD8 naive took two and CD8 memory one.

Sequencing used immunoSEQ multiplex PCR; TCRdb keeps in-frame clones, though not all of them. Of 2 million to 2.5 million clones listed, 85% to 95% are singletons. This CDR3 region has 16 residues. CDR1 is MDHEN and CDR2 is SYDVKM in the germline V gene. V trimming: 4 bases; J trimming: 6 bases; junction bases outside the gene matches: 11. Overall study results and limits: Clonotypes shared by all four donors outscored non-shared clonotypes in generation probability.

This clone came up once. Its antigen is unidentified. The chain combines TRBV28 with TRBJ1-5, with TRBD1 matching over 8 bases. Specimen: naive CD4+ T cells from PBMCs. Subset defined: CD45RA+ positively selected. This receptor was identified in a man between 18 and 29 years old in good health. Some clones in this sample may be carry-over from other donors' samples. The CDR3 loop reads CASSYLGTGDRQPQHF. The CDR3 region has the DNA TGTGCCAGCAGTTACCTAGGGACAGGCGATCGTCAGCCCCAGCATTTT.